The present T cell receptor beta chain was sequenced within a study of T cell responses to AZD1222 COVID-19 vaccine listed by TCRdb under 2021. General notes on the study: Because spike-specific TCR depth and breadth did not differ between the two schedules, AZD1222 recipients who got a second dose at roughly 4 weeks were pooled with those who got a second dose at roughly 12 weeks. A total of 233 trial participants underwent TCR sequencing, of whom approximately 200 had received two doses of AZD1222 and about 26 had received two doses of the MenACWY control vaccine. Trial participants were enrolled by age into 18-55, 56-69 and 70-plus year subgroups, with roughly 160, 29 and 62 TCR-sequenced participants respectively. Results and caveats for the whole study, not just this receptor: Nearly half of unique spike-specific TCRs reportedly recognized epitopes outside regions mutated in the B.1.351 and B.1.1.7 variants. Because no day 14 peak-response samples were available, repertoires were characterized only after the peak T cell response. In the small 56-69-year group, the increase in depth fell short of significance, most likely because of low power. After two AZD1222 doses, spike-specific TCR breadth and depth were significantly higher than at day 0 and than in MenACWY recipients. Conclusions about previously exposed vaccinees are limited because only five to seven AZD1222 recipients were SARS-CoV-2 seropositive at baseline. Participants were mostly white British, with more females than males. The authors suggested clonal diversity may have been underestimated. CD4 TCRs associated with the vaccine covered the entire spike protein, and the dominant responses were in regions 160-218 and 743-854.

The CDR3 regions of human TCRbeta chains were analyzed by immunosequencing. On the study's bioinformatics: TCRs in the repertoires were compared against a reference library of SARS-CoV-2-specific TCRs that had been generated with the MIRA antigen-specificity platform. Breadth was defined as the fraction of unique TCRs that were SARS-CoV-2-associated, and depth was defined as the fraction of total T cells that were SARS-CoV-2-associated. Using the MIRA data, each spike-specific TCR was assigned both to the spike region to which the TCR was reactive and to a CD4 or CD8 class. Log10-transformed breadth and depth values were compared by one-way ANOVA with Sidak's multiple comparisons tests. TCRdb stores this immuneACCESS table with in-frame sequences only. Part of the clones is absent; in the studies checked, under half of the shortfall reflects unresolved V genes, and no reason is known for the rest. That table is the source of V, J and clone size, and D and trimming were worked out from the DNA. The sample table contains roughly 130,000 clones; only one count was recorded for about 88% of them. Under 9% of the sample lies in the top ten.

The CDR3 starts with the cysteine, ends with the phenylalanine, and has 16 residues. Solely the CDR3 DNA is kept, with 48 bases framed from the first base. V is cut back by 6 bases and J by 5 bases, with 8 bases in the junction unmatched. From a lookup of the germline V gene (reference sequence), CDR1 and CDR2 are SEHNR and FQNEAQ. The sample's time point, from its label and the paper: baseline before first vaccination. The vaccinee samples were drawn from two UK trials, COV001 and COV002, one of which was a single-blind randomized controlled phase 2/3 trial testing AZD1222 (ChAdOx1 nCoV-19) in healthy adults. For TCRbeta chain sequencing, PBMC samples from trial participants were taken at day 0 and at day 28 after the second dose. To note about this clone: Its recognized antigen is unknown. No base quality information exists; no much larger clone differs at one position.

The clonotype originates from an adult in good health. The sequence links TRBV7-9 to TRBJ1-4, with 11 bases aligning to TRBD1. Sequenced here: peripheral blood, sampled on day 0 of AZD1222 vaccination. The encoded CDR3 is CASRTGTGGVNEKLFF. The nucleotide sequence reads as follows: TGTGCCAGCAGAACCGGGACAGGGGGAGTAAATGAAAAACTGTTTTTT.